Below, one TCR beta chain is given with its context. The target antigen is unknown. The CDR3 has 14 residues. V dropped 6 bases and J dropped 3; count of bases not matched to a gene: 3. Germline-derived CDR1 and CDR2 are ENHRY and SYGVKD. Sequencing involved patients with CD8+CD57+ cell expansion previously shown by flow cytometry. The data belong to a study of CD8+CD57+ T cells in acquired aplastic anemia. General study findings and limits: Patients and healthy controls showed no significant CD8+ Simpson's diversity difference. Some 29 shared CD8+ CDR3s appeared highly expressed within patients' immunodominant clones.

TCR beta VDJ and CDR3 were profiled, and genomic DNA was the template. TCRdb re-derived calls from the reads in MiXCR, one entry per CDR3 protein. This sample has approximately 98,000 distinct CDR3 sequences; 55% to 70% occur once, and the top ten carry 65%. The sample taken for sequencing was sorted CD4+, CD8+, or CD8+CD57+ T cells (not recorded which) from PBMCs. The chain has TRBV10-3 and TRBJ2-7; 12 bases fit TRBD1. The clonotype comes from a human donor with aplastic anemia. The CDR3 sequence is CAIRGTGGSYEQYF. CDR3 DNA sequence: TGTGCCATCAGAGGGACAGGGGGCAGCTACGAGCAGTACTTC.